This record covers a single T cell receptor beta chain. Its target is not known. This sample is drawn from a study of shared clonotypes between healthy human individuals. On the study more broadly: Donors had three CD4 naive, three CD4 memory, two CD8 naive and one CD8 memory plate apiece.

Original data processing: Filtering differed because ImmunoSEQ produced junction-only sequences that carried no quality scores. The assay was immunoSEQ multiplex PCR, and TCRdb's table has in-frame clones only and misses some. V, J and clone size were drawn from that table, and D and trimming were deduced from the DNA. The profile shows 950,000 to 1,300,000 clones, about 74% of them singletons. Looked up from germline, CDR1 is SGHNT and CDR2 is YENEEA. This CDR3 region has 16 residues. Trimming took off 3 bases at V and 1 base at J, with 12 bases between the two ends. Notes on the study in general: Naive CD4 clonotypes overlapped across a few donors at about 5%.

The specimen was memory CD4+ T cells sorted from blood. Subset meaning: CD45RA-negative fraction. This chain joins TRBV11-3 and TRBJ2-2, with D unclear. The sequence derives from a man aged 18 to 29 in good health. As DNA, the CDR3 is TGTGCCAGCAGCTTGACCACGCGAAAGAACACCGGGGAGCTGTTTTTT. This encodes CASSLTTRKNTGELFF. Using reference TRBV11-3 and TRBJ2-2 for the parts outside the CDR3, the full variable domain is EAGVVQSPRYKIIEKKQPVAFWCNPISGHNTLYWYLQNLGQGPELLIRYENEEAVDDSQLPKDRFSAERLKGVDSTLKIQPAELGDSAVYLCASSLTTRKNTGELFFGEGSRLTVL.